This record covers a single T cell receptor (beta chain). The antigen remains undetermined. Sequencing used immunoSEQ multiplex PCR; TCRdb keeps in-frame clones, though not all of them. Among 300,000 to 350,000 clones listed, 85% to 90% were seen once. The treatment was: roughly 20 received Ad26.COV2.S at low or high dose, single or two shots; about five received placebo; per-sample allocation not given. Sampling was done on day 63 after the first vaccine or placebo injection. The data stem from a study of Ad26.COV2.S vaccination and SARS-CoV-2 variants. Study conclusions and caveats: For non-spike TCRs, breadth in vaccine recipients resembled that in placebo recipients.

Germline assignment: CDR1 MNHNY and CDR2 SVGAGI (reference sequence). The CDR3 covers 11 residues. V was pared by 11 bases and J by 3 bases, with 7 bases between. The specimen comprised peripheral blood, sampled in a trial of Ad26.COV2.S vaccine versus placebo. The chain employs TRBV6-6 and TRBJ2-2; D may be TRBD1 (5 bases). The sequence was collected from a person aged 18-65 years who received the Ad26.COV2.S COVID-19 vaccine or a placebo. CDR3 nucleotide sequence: TGTGCCGGGGCAGACACCGGGGAGCTGTTTTTT. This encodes CAGADTGELFF.